The clone carrying this T cell receptor (beta chain) was seen a single time. The antigen remains undetermined. CDR1 is MGHDK and CDR2 is SYGVNS in the germline V gene. The CDR3 totals 11 residues. V lost 6 bases to trimming and J lost 11 bases, with 13 bases between them. The immunoSEQ assay was version 4, run in survey mode. Sequencing used immunoSEQ multiplex PCR; TCRdb keeps in-frame clones, though not all of them. The data show 40,000 to 55,000 clones, just under 90% seen once. The source of the sample is a study of persistence of HIV-infected CD4 T cells. Study information: A couple of participants gave one leukapheresis sample; others gave up to roughly 180 mL blood repeatedly.

Cells were stimulated nonspecifically with anti-CD3/anti-CD28 magnetic beads. Responding CD4+ T cells were sorted by upregulation of both CD40 ligand and CD69. This sequence was found in an adult woman with HIV who was CMV-seropositive. The rearrangement links TRBV25-1 to TRBJ1-1; D call uncertain. The input for sequencing was CD4+ T cells sorted from PBMCs after 18-hour stimulation, taken from a patient who received antiretroviral therapy. The CDR3 coding sequence is TGTGCCAGCAGGGACCCCCTCGGGGCTTTCTTT. Residues: CASRDPLGAFF.